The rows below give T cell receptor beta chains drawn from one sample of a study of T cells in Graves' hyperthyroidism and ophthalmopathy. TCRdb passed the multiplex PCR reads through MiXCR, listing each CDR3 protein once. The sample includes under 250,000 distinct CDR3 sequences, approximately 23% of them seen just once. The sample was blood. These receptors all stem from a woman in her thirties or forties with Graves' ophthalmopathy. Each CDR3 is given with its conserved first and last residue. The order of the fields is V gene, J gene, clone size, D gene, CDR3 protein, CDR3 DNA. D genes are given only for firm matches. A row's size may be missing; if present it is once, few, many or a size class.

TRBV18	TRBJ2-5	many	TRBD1	CASSPRRDRIQETQYF	TGTGCCAGCTCACCGCGCCGGGACAGGATACAAGAGACCCAGTACTTC
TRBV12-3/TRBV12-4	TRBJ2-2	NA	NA	CASSLRIFLGGSPGELFF	TGTGCCAGCAGTTTAAGAATTTTCCTAGGAGGATCTCCCGGGGAGCTGTTTTTT
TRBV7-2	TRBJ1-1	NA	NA	CASSAMGTEAFF	TGTGCCAGCTCCGCCATGGGCACTGAAGCTTTCTTT
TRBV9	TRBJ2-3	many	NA	CASSVSGSTDTQYF	TGTGCCAGCAGCGTCTCCGGGAGCACAGATACGCAGTATTTT
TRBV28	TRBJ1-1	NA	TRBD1	CASSLPGQGAEGYLDTEAFF	TGTGCCAGCAGTTTACCGGGACAGGGGGCGGAAGGTTATTTAGACACTGAAGCTTTCTTT
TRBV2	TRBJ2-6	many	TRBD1	CANGQGLLPSGANVLTF	TGTGCCAACGGACAGGGCCTTCTACCCTCTGGGGCCAACGTCCTGACTTTC
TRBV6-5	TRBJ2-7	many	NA	CASSSPGVPYEQYF	TGTGCCAGCAGTTCTCCTGGGGTGCCCTACGAGCAGTACTTC
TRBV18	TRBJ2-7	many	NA	CASSPSRSTEQYF	TGTGCCAGCTCACCATCAAGGAGCACCGAGCAGTACTTC
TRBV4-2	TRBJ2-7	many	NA	CASSQGWEQYF	TGTGCCAGCAGCCAAGGATGGGAGCAGTACTTC
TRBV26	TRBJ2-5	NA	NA	CASSPTVRSQETQYF	TGTGCCAGCAGTCCAACGGTGCGCTCCCAAGAGACCCAGTACTTC
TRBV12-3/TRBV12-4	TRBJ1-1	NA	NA	CASSFQGHAEAFF	TGTGCCAGCAGTTTCCAGGGGCACGCTGAAGCTTTCTTT
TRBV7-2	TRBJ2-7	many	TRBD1	CASSLSGGAGEQYF	TGTGCCAGCAGCTTGTCAGGGGGCGCGGGGGAGCAGTACTTC
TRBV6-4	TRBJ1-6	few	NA	CASWGSSPLHF	TGTGCCAGCTGGGGTAGTTCACCCCTCCACTTT
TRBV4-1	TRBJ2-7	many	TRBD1	CASSQTGGLGYEQYF	TGCGCCAGCAGCCAAACAGGGGGATTAGGCTACGAGCAGTACTTC
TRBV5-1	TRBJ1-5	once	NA	CASSQATGLGNQPQHF	TGCGCCAGCAGCCAAGCCACAGGGTTAGGGAATCAGCCCCAGCATTTT
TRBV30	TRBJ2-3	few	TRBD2	CAWRESGRSQYF	TGTGCCTGGAGAGAAAGCGGGAGGTCACAGTATTTT
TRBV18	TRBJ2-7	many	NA	CASSSDKARAYEQYF	TGTGCCAGCTCATCTGATAAGGCTAGAGCCTACGAGCAGTACTTC
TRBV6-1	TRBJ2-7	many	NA	CASSRRTHPYEQYF	TGTGCCAGCAGCCGACGGACCCACCCCTACGAGCAGTACTTC